This T cell receptor (beta chain) emerged from a study of cytotoxic CD8 clonotypes in ibrutinib-treated CLL. A remark on this clone: Its antigen is undetermined.

Profiling relied on immunoSEQ multiplex PCR, and the TCRdb table lists in-frame clones only, not all of them. The sample includes 200,000 to 250,000 clones, around 70% of them seen just once. Overall study findings and caveats: Few clonotypes were public, and these shrank or held steady under treatment.

The source material was PBMCs, sampled after 24 months of ibrutinib treatment. This TCR came from a human donor with chronic lymphocytic leukemia.

For the CDR3, the DNA is TGTGCCATCAGTGAGGCAGACTGGCGGTCCTACGAGCAGTACTTC. It specifies CAISEADWRSYEQYF. The V and J genes are TRBV10-3 and TRBJ2-7; no clear D gene. The CDR3 covers 15 residues. Germline CDR1 is ENHRY and CDR2 is SYGVKD. V was cut by 2 bases and J by 1 base, with 12 bases left in between.